What follows are 5 T cell receptor beta chains derived from one specimen sequenced in a study of T cell repertoires in cytomegalovirus infection (dated by TCRdb to between 2017 and 2020). The reads were generated on an Illumina HiSeq 1500. TCRdb ran its own pipeline on the public reads, namely fastp trimming at Q25 and MiXCR clone calling, and kept in-frame beta chains. Identical CDR3 protein sequences are pooled into one entry, listed with their most common genes and DNA. Here the sample has around 310,000 distinct CDR3 sequences; roughly 15% occur a single time. More than 10% of the sample is in the top ten clones. Sequenced material: PBMCs. These receptors came from a human donor in good health (CMV status not recorded). Some clones in this sample may be carry-over from other donors' samples.

V is TRBV2 and J is TRBJ1-6; D call uncertain. Germline V gene sequence: CDR1 SNHLY, CDR2 FYNNEI. Trimming removed 6 bases from V and 0 bases from J, with 12 bases in between. The CDR3 totals 16 residues. The CDR3 loop is CASREGRSSYNSPLHF. The CDR3, as DNA: TGTGCCAGCAGAGAGGGCCGGAGCTCCTATAATTCACCCCTCCACTTT.

This clonotype occurred a few times. The chain's CDR3 is CASSMTTGHNTGELFF. The CDR3 region has the DNA TGTGCCAGCAGTATGACTACGGGACATAACACCGGGGAGCTGTTTTTT. The rearrangement joins TRBV6-5 to TRBJ2-2; D possibly corresponds to TRBD1 (6 bases). This CDR3 is 16 amino acids long. The V and J ends lost 5 bases and 2 bases respectively, with 15 bases between them. CDR1 is MNHEY, CDR2 SVGAGI, per germline.

This clonotype was found a few times. The gene calls are TRBV6-5 and TRBJ1-2; D may be TRBD1 (5 bases). Germline V gene sequence: CDR1 MNHEY, CDR2 SVGAGI. The V gene lost 2 bases and the J gene lost 5 bases, with 21 bases spanning the gap. The CDR3 consists of 17 residues. This CDR3 reads CASSYHALGGRGYGYTF. The CDR3 nucleotides are TGTGCCAGCAGTTACCACGCTTTGGGGGGGAGGGGATATGGCTACACCTTC.

The genes are TRBV18 and TRBJ2-4; D perhaps matches TRBD1 (6 bases). Trimming cost V 3 bases and J 0 bases, with 9 bases left between them. The CDR3 covers 15 residues. CDR1 is KGHSH and CDR2 is LQKENI in the germline V gene. CDR3 protein: CASSPGTLAKNIQYF. CDR3 sequence (DNA): TGTGCCAGCTCACCCGGGACACTAGCCAAAAACATTCAGTACTTC.

This chain joins TRBV20-1 and TRBJ2-1; D tentatively reads TRBD1 or TRBD2 (5 bases each). The CDR3 spans 13 residues. Germline V CDR1 and CDR2: DFQATT, SNEGSKA (reference sequence). Deletions cut 4 bases from V and 0 bases from J, with 7 bases between. The CDR3 protein is CSAKGSSYNEQFF. The DNA of the CDR3 is TGCAGTGCTAAGGGGAGCTCCTACAATGAGCAGTTCTTC.